The rows below give T cell receptor beta chains drawn from one sample of a study of CD8 T cells in ankylosing spondylitis. A single record per CDR3 protein comes from TCRdb applying MiXCR to the 5' RACE reads. This table holds fewer than 750,000 distinct CDR3 sequences, 15% to 20% found once. Sequencing used blood, either unsorted or a sorted T cell fraction (not recorded which). The receptors originated from a male donor with ankylosing spondylitis. CDR3s include the opening cysteine and the closing phenylalanine or tryptophan. Fields, in order: V gene, J gene, CDR3 protein.

TRBV3-1	TRBJ1-6	CASSQGPGRSPLHF
TRBV29-1	TRBJ2-5	CSVDLTESQETQYF
TRBV29-1	TRBJ2-7	CSVVGFFSSYEQYF
TRBV5-1	TRBJ2-7	CASSLASGGKRDEQYF
TRBV12-3/TRBV12-4	TRBJ2-2	CASKTGRHTGELFF
TRBV9	TRBJ2-1	CASSVSGYNEQFF
TRBV12-3/TRBV12-4	TRBJ2-1	CASSWTGRGEQFF
TRBV27	TRBJ2-1	CASRYRGLVNEQFF
TRBV20-1	TRBJ1-1	CSATRTGGKAFF
TRBV28	TRBJ2-1	CASSQNIEQFF
TRBV7-8	TRBJ2-7	CASSLSTGNYEQYF
TRBV4-1	TRBJ1-1	CASSQAPGLGSPEAFF
TRBV7-9	TRBJ1-1	CASSSKREGIGEAFF
TRBV5-1	TRBJ2-3	CASSMGLAGSTDTQYF
TRBV5-1	TRBJ2-5	CASSLGQGGQETQYF
TRBV11-2	TRBJ2-7	CASRRTETYEQYF
TRBV5-1	TRBJ1-3	CASSLVQGTTIYF
TRBV20-1	TRBJ1-2	CSAVLQRGRGGYTF
TRBV4-3	TRBJ2-7	CASSQSLGGQGYEQYF
TRBV7-2	TRBJ1-2	CASSLAQGGYTF
TRBV7-9	TRBJ2-2	CASRQAGNTGELFF
TRBV12-3/TRBV12-4	TRBJ1-2	CASSSLLVGGYTF
TRBV6-5	TRBJ2-7	CASSYSPDSYEQYF
TRBV12-3/TRBV12-4	TRBJ1-6	CASSLKSPLHF
TRBV7-9	TRBJ2-3	CASSPSGGGPDTQYF
TRBV5-1	TRBJ2-1	CASSPDHLTLYNEQFF
TRBV10-2	TRBJ1-1	CASKEGNTEAFF
TRBV12-3/TRBV12-4	TRBJ2-1	CASGGGADNEQFF
TRBV7-9	TRBJ2-1	CASSFLINEQFF
TRBV21-1	TRBJ1-5	CASTSKVSTGGHQPQHF
TRBV12-3/TRBV12-4	TRBJ1-2	CASKGGQGGNYGYTF
TRBV27	TRBJ2-3	CASRLLKGGQGRDTQYF
TRBV27	TRBJ1-5	CASRSAGQPPNQPQHF
TRBV12-3/TRBV12-4	TRBJ2-1	CASSDINEQFF
TRBV7-2	TRBJ2-7	CASSFPPGGLAGEQYF
TRBV3-1	TRBJ2-7	CASTPGLARYEQYF